These 24 T cell receptor beta chains came from one sample sequenced in a study of metastatic and nonmetastatic thyroid tumors. Via MiXCR, TCRdb re-called the PCR reads. The repertoire includes just over 15,000 clones, about 35% of them detected once, and 11% sits in the top ten. Thyroid surgery had not been preceded by any treatment in any patient. Sequencing was carried out using tumor tissue. Receptors were obtained from a male donor with papillary thyroid cancer or a benign thyroid nodule (not recorded which). Some clones in this sample may be carry-over from other donors' samples.

The V and J genes are TRBV11-3 and TRBJ2-7, with D possibly matching TRBD1 (6 bases). V lost 7 bases to trimming and J lost 13 bases, with 26 bases between them. The CDR3 totals 14 residues. Germline V gives CDR1 SGHNT, CDR2 YENEEA. In DNA, the CDR3 is TGTGCCAGCATCCCGCGTACAGGGTCGGGCGATCATTACTTC. Its protein product is CASIPRTGSGDHYF.

There are many counts of this clone. The chain uses TRBV11-2 and TRBJ2-5, with 8 bases that match TRBD1. Trimming at V came to 1 base and at J to 3 bases, leaving 4 bases not matched to a gene. The CDR3 spans 15 residues. Germline-derived CDR1 and CDR2 are SGHAT and FQNNGV. CDR3 protein: CASSLGTGWEETQYF. The DNA of the CDR3 is TGTGCCAGCAGCTTAGGGACAGGGTGGGAAGAGACCCAGTACTTC.

Concerning this clone: At one boundary the junction diverges from the germline segment, which might be a read error. The rearrangement links TRBV20-1 to TRBJ1-2; a possible D gene is TRBD1 (6 bases). Germline-derived CDR1 and CDR2 are DFQATT and SNEGSKA (reference sequence). The CDR3 loop spans 12 amino acids. The CDR3 nucleotides are TGTGGGGGCCGGATACCTAACTATGGCTACACCTTC. Translated: CGGRIPNYGYTF.

The rearrangement uses TRBV4-2 and TRBJ2-1; D is perhaps TRBD1 or TRBD2 (5 bases each). V lost 4 bases, J lost 0 bases, and 22 bases lay in between. This CDR3 contains 19 residues. Germline V lookup: CDR1 LGHNA, CDR2 YNFKEQ. CDR3 sequence reads: CASSLWGLVSGHSYNEQFF. The CDR3 DNA follows: TGTGCCAGCAGCCTCTGGGGTCTGGTGAGCGGACACTCCTACAATGAGCAGTTCTTC.

This clone was seen at least ten times. Other nucleotide sequences from this sample produce the same CDR3. The chain links TRBV5-1 to TRBJ2-1, with D possibly being TRBD1 (5 bases). This CDR3 has 13 amino acids. With 0 bases removed from V and 7 bases from J, the gap between germline ends came to 8 bases. Germline V CDR1 and CDR2: SGHRS, YFSETQ. The CDR3 DNA reads as TGCGCCAGCAGCTTGGGACAGCTTAATGAGCAGTTCTTC. Translated, it gives CASSLGQLNEQFF.

In this sample, this clone turned up a few times. The J gene is TRBJ2-3, the V gene TRBV6-4; 8 positions match TRBD2. This CDR3 is 14 amino acids long. Germline assignment: CDR1 MRHNA and CDR2 SNTAGT. V dropped 3 bases and J dropped 2; count of bases not matched to a gene: 1. The CDR3 DNA is TGTGCCAGCAGTGAAGCGGGAGCCACAGATACGCAGTATTTT. It translates to CASSEAGATDTQYF.

This clone is labeled medium-sized. The chain recombines TRBV18 with TRBJ2-5, with 7 bases fitting TRBD1. Germline CDR1 KGHSH, CDR2 LQKENI. After removal of 8 bases from V and 5 bases from J, the junction contained 14 bases not matched to a gene. The CDR3 is made up of 15 amino acids. CDR3 loop: CASPPRQGLLETQYF. In nucleotides, the CDR3 is TGTGCCAGCCCCCCGCGACAGGGATTATTGGAGACCCAGTACTTC.

Notes on this clone: The CDR3 ends on some other residue instead of the conserved phenylalanine or tryptophan, so this is likely a read error. The J gene is TRBJ1-2, the V gene TRBV13; a weak D match, TRBD1 (6 bases). CDR1 PRHDT and CDR2 FYEKMQ come from the germline V gene (reference sequence). The V and J ends lost 5 bases and 7 bases respectively, with 17 bases between them. The CDR3 spans 14 residues. CDR3 DNA sequence: TGTGCCAGCAGCCGCTACAGGGATGACTGTGGCTACACCTTA. Its protein is CASSRYRDDCGYTL.

This clone was seen ten or more times. The chain employs TRBV7-8 and TRBJ2-3; tentative D call: TRBD1 (5 bases). The CDR3 consists of 13 residues. Looked up from germline, CDR1 is SGHVS and CDR2 is FQNEAQ. Trimming stripped 1 base from V and 4 bases from J, with 6 bases between. Here the CDR3 DNA reads TGTGCCAGCAGCTTAGGGGGCCCAGATACGCAGTATTTT. It specifies CASSLGGPDTQYF.

V is TRBV20-1 and J is TRBJ2-1; D gene uncertain. V was clipped by 2 bases and J by 3 bases, with 14 bases between them. The CDR3 totals 15 residues. Germline V gives CDR1 DFQATT, CDR2 SNEGSKA (reference sequence). Here the CDR3 reads CSARPIESLYNEQFF. CDR3 nucleotide sequence: TGCAGTGCTAGACCTATAGAATCTCTCTACAATGAGCAGTTCTTC.

This clone was found many times. The chain has TRBV3-1 and TRBJ1-1; 7 nucleotides align to TRBD1. The V segment lost 6 bases and the J segment 7 bases; nucleotides outside the gene matches: 14. Germline V gene sequence: CDR1 LGHDT, CDR2 YNNKEL (reference sequence). The CDR3 spans 15 residues. CDR3 DNA: TGTGCCAGCAGTCGGGGGAGGGGGCAACGCTTTGAAGCTTTCTTT. Amino acids: CASSRGRGQRFEAFF.

V gene TRBV6-2 or TRBV6-3 combines with J gene TRBJ1-1, with D unresolved. This CDR3 region has 16 residues. Per the germline V gene, CDR1 is MNHEY and CDR2 is SVGEGT. V lost 2 bases to trimming and J lost 0 bases, with 13 bases between them. CDR3 in amino acids: CASSYNQAVMNTEAFF. The DNA of the CDR3 is TGTGCCAGCAGTTACAACCAGGCAGTCATGAACACTGAAGCTTTCTTT.

Note on this clone: A single base separates this from a much larger clone, so it may be a read error. The V call is TRBV15, the J call TRBJ2-4, with 9 nucleotides matching TRBD2. Germline loops: CDR1 LNHNV, CDR2 YYDKDF (reference sequence). Trimming at V came to 1 base and at J to 0 bases, leaving 4 bases not matched to a gene. The CDR3 consists of 17 residues. The CDR3 DNA reads as TGTGCCACCAGCAGAGCTGGCGGGGGGGTAGCCAAAAACATTCAGTACTTC. Translated, it gives CATSRAGGGVAKNIQYF.

By sample share, this clone is medium-sized. The rearrangement joins TRBV30 to TRBJ1-6; D unclear. With 4 bases removed from V and 5 bases from J, the gap between germline ends came to 12 bases. CDR1 is GTSNPN, CDR2 SVGIG, per germline (reference sequence). This CDR3 is 14 amino acids long. CDR3 amino acids: CAWTRGADNSPLHF. CDR3 bases: TGTGCCTGGACGCGCGGCGCGGATAATTCACCCCTCCACTTT. Looking up the rest from reference TRBV30 and TRBJ1-6 gives the full variable domain: SQTIHQWPATLVQPVGSPLSLECTVEGTSNPNLYWYRQAAGRGLQLLFYSVGIGQISSEVPQNLSASRPQDRQFILSSKKLLLSDSGFYLCAWTRGADNSPLHFGNGTRLTVT.

This clone was seen ten or more times. A much larger clone differs by one base, so this may be a read error. This rearrangement joins TRBV3-1 to TRBJ2-7; 9 bases fit TRBD2. The CDR3 has 16 amino acids. With V trimmed by 1 base and J by 4 bases, 8 bases remained unmatched. Germline CDR1 and CDR2: LGHDT and YNNKEL (reference sequence). The CDR3 region has the DNA TGTGCCAGCAGCCAAGTTATAGCGGGAGTTAAGTACGAGCAGTACTTC. Its protein product is CASSQVIAGVKYEQYF.

This clone has a count of ten or more. The chain employs TRBV18 and TRBJ2-1; tentatively, D is TRBD2 (5 bases). The CDR3 is 14 amino acids. Germline V lookup: CDR1 KGHSH, CDR2 LQKENI. V was pared by 6 bases and J by 2 bases, with 11 bases between. CDR3 in amino acids: CASSPGSAYNEQFF. The DNA for the CDR3 is TGTGCCAGCTCTCCGGGGTCGGCCTACAATGAGCAGTTCTTC.

The chain carries TRBV3-1 and TRBJ1-2; D possibly corresponds to TRBD1 (5 bases). The CDR3 is 12 amino acids. CDR1 is LGHDT, CDR2 YNNKEL, per germline (reference sequence). With 3 bases removed from V and 6 bases from J, the gap between germline ends came to 8 bases. CDR3 loop: CASSQTDNGYTF. The CDR3 coding sequence is TGTGCCAGCAGCCAGACAGATAATGGCTACACCTTC.

The gene calls are TRBV5-1 and TRBJ1-4; D gene ambiguous. CDR1 and CDR2 (germline): SGHRS, YFSETQ. V lost 0 bases to trimming and J lost 8 bases, with 11 bases between them. This CDR3 contains 14 residues. The CDR3 reads CASSLANWPEKLFF. The CDR3 region has the DNA TGCGCCAGCAGCTTGGCGAACTGGCCAGAAAAACTGTTTTTT.

The chain combines TRBV2 with TRBJ1-5; a weak D match, TRBD1 (5 bases). The CDR3 totals 16 residues. Trimming left V 7 bases short and J 4 bases short, with 20 bases between. Looked up from germline, CDR1 is SNHLY and CDR2 is FYNNEI. The CDR3 protein is CASTPGGGAQNQPQHF. In DNA, the CDR3 is TGTGCCAGCACACCTGGTGGCGGGGCCCAAAATCAGCCCCAGCATTTT. Full variable domain (missing parts from reference TRBV2 and TRBJ1-5): EPEVTQTPSHQVTQMGQEVILRCVPISNHLYFYWYRQILGQKVEFLVSFYNNEISEKSEIFDDQFSVERPDGSNFTLKIRSTKLEDSAMYFCASTPGGGAQNQPQHFGDGTRLSIL.

The V gene is TRBV9, the J gene TRBJ2-3; 9 bases match TRBD2. With 4 bases clipped from V and 0 bases from J, the junction kept 6 bases outside the gene matches. Germline assignment: CDR1 SGDLS and CDR2 YYNGEE. The CDR3 covers 16 residues. The CDR3 nucleotides are TGTGCCAGCAGCCCCGGACTAGCGTCTAGCACAGATACGCAGTATTTT. Translation gives CASSPGLASSTDTQYF.

This chain joins TRBV5-1 and TRBJ2-5; no firm D call. The CDR3 is 13 residues long. V gave up 4 bases and J gave up 4 bases, with 11 bases separating them. Looked up from germline, CDR1 is SGHRS and CDR2 is YFSETQ. CDR3 sequence reads: CASSVRTRETQYF. In nucleotides, the CDR3 is TGCGCCAGCAGCGTACGGACCCGAGAGACCCAGTACTTC.

There are a few counts of this clone. As DNA, the CDR3 is TGCAGCGTTGAATTCTTAGCGGGGGACTCCTACGAGCAGTACTTC. Residues: CSVEFLAGDSYEQYF. The chain links TRBV29-1 to TRBJ2-7; TRBD2 matches at 9 bases. J gave up 0 bases and V 2 bases, and 5 bases lay outside the gene matches. The CDR3 totals 15 residues. Per the germline V gene, CDR1 is SQVTM and CDR2 is ANQGSEA.

This clone came up many times. The chain combines TRBV20-1 with TRBJ1-5, with 7 nucleotides matching TRBD1. The germline V gene encodes CDR1 DFQATT and CDR2 SNEGSKA (reference sequence). CDR3 size: 15 residues. V trimming: 5 bases; J trimming: 3 bases; junction bases outside the gene matches: 10. CDR3 nucleotide sequence: TGCAGTGCTGCTACCGGGACAGAGTTCAATCAGCCCCAGCATTTT. As protein: CSAATGTEFNQPQHF.

This clone was counted only a few times. The chain combines TRBV12-3 or TRBV12-4 with TRBJ1-1; D is unclear. CDR3 length equals 13 residues. The V end lost 2 bases, the J end lost 1 base, and 5 bases lay between the germline ends. Here the CDR3 reads CASSLRENTEAFF. The CDR3 DNA reads as TGTGCCAGCAGTTTAAGGGAGAACACTGAAGCTTTCTTT.